Below, 2 T cell receptor beta chains from the same sample are listed, as sequenced in a study of patients and donors after allogeneic stem cell transplantation. One entry per CDR3 protein results from TCRdb running MiXCR on the RT-PCR reads. The table shows roughly 960,000 distinct CDR3 sequences, with more than 15% occurring only once. Sequencing was done on a sample of blood, either unsorted or a sorted T cell fraction (not recorded which). These receptors were taken from a human donor who was either an allogeneic HSCT recipient or a stem cell or donor lymphocyte infusion donor (not recorded which). It is not recorded whose cells these are; they may come from a transplant donor.

This clonotype was counted many times. The CDR3 DNA reads TGCAGTGCTAGTCGCGGGGGGGACACAGATACGCAGTATTTT. Translation gives CSASRGGDTDTQYF. This rearrangement joins TRBV20-1 to TRBJ2-3; 9 bases agree with TRBD2. Germline V lookup: CDR1 DFQATT, CDR2 SNEGSKA (reference sequence). The V and J ends lost 3 bases and 2 bases, in that order; junction bases with no gene match: 3. This CDR3 is built from 14 residues.

This clonotype was seen more than once but under ten times. The chain joins TRBV12-3 or TRBV12-4 to TRBJ1-4; no firm D call. V lost 3 bases and J 4 bases, leaving 9 bases between the germline ends. The CDR3 length is 14 residues. The CDR3 DNA reads TGTGCCAGCAGTTTTGGAAAGAATAATGAAAAACTGTTTTTT. Its protein product is CASSFGKNNEKLFF.